Sequencing of this T cell receptor (beta chain) was carried out in a study of blood T cell repertoires in COVID-19. V lost 6 bases to trimming and J lost 2 bases; unmatched junction nucleotides: 6. Germline V lookup: CDR1 LNHDA, CDR2 SQIVND (reference sequence). The CDR3 extends over 16 amino acids. Using immunoSEQ multiplex PCR, the repertoire was profiled, and TCRdb retains in-frame clones only, with some absent. This table holds around 220,000 clones, approximately 78% found once. The sequencing sample was made of peripheral blood. This TCR was sampled from a woman older than 75 with COVID-19, enrolled during active disease. The V call is TRBV19, the J call TRBJ2-3; 12 bases map to TRBD2. CDR3 sequence reads: CASSSGLAGSTDTQYF. CDR3 coding DNA: TGTGCCAGTAGCAGCGGACTAGCGGGGTCCACAGATACGCAGTATTTT. Full variable domain (remainder filled in from reference TRBV19 and TRBJ2-3): DGGITQSPKYLFRKEGQNVTLSCEQNLNHDAMYWYRQDPGQGLRLIYYSQIVNDFQKGDIAEGYSVSREKKESFPLTVTSAQKNPTAFYLCASSSGLAGSTDTQYFGPGTRLTVL.